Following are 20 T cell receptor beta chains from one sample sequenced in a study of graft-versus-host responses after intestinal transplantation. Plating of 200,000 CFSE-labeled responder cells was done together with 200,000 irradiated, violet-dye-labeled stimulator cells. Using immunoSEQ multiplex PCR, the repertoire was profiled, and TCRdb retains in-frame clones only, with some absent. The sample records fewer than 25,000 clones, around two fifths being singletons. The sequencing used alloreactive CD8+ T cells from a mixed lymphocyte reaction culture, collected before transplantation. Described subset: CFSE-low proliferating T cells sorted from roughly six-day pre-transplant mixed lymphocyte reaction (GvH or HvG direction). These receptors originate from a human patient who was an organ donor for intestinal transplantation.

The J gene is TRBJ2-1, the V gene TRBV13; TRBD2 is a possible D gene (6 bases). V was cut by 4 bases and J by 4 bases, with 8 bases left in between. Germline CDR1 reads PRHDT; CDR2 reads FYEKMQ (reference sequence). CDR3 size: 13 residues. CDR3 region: CASSSGLYNEQFF. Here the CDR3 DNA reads TGTGCCAGCAGCTCGGGACTGTACAATGAGCAGTTCTTC.

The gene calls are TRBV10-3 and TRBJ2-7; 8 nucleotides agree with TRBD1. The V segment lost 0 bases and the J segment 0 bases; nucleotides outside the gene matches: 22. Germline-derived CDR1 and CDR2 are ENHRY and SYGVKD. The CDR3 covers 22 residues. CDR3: CAISESTLLGFAADRDSYEQYF. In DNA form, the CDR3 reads TGTGCCATCAGTGAGTCGACTCTTCTGGGTTTTGCGGCGGACAGGGACTCCTACGAGCAGTACTTC.

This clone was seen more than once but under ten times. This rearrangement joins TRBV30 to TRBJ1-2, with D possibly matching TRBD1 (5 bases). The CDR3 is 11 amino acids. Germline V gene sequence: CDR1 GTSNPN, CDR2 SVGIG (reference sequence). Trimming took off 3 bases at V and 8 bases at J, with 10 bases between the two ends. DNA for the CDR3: TGTGCCTGGAGCCCAGGGTCCGGCTACACCTTC. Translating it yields CAWSPGSGYTF.

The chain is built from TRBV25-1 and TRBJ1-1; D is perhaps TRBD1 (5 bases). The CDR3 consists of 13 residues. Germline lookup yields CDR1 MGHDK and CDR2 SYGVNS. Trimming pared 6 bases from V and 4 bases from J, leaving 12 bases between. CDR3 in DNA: TGTGCCAGCAGGTGGGGGGGGGTCACTGAAGCTTTCTTT. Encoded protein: CASRWGGVTEAFF.

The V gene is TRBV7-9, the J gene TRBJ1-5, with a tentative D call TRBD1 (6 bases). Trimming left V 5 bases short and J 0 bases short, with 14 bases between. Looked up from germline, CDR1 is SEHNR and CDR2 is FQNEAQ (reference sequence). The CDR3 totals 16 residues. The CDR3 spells CASSPRGGFSNQPQHF. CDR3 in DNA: TGTGCCAGCAGCCCTAGGGGGGGGTTTAGCAATCAGCCCCAGCATTTT.

The CDR3 DNA sequence: TGTGCCAGCTCACCACCCACTAGCGGGAGGGCCCCCTACAATGAGCAGTTCTTC. Translation gives CASSPPTSGRAPYNEQFF. The rearrangement uses TRBV18 and TRBJ2-1; 13 bases line up with TRBD2. The germline CDR1 and CDR2 sequences are KGHSH and LQKENI. This CDR3 is built from 18 residues. The V gene end was trimmed by 0 bases and the J gene end by 2 bases; junction bases not matched to a gene: 4. The full variable domain, its missing parts supplied by reference TRBV18 and TRBJ2-1, is NAGVMQNPRHLVRRRGQEARLRCSPMKGHSHVYWYRQLPEEGLKFMVYLQKENIIDESGMPKERFSAEFPKEGPSILRIQQVVRGDSAAYFCASSPPTSGRAPYNEQFFGPGTRLTVL.

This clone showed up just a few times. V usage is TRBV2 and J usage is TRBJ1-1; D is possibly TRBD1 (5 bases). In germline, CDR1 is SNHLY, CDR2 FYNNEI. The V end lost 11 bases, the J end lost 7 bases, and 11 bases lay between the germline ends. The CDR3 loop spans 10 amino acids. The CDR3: CASQGLEAFF. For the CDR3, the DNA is TGTGCCTCCCAGGGCCTTGAAGCTTTCTTT.

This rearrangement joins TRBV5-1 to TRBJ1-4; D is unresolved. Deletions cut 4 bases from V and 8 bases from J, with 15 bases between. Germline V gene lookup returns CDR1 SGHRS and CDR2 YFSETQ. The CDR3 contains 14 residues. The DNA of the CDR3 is TGCGCCAGCAGCCGAGGACTCCTAAGAGAAAAACTGTTTTTT. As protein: CASSRGLLREKLFF.

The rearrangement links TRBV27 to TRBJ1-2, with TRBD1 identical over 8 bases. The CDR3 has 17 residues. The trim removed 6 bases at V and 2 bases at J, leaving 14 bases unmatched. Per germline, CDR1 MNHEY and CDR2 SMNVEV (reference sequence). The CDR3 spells CASRAQGASPFNYGYTF. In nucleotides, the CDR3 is TGTGCCAGCAGAGCTCAGGGGGCTTCACCATTCAACTATGGCTACACCTTC.

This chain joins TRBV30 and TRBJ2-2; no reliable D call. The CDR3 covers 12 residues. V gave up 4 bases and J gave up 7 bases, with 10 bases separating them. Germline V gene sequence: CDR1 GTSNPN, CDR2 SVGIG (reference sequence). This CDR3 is CAWTHLGGELFF. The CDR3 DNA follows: TGTGCCTGGACTCACTTGGGCGGGGAGCTGTTTTTT.

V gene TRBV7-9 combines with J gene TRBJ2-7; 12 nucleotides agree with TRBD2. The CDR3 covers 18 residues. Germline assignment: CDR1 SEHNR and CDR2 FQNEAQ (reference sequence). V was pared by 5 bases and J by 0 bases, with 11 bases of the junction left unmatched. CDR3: CASSLPTSGSSSSYEQYF. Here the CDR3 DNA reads TGTGCCAGCAGCCTCCCGACTAGCGGGAGTTCTAGCTCCTACGAGCAGTACTTC.

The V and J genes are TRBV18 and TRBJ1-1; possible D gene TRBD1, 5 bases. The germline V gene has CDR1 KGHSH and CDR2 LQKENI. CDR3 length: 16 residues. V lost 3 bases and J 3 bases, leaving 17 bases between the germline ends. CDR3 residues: CASSPLRRGGDTEAFF. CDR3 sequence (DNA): TGTGCCAGCTCACCCCTTCGACGGGGGGGGGACACTGAAGCTTTCTTT.

The chain's CDR3 is CAWSPQVEAYEQYF. The DNA for the CDR3 is TGTGCCTGGAGCCCACAGGTTGAAGCCTACGAGCAGTACTTC. The rearrangement joins TRBV30 to TRBJ2-7; maybe TRBD1 (5 bases). V was trimmed by 3 bases and J by 2 bases, leaving 14 bases between them. The CDR3 length is 14 residues. Germline CDR1 GTSNPN, CDR2 SVGIG (reference sequence).

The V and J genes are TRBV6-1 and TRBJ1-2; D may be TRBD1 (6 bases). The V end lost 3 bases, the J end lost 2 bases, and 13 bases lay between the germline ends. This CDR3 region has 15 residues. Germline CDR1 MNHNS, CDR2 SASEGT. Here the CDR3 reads CASSEPGDRNYGYTF. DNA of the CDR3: TGTGCCAGCAGTGAGCCCGGCGACAGGAACTATGGCTACACCTTC.

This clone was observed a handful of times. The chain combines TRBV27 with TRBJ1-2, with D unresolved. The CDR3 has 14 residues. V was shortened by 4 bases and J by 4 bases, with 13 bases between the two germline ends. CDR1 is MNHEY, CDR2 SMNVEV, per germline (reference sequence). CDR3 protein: CASSSLSGSYGYTF. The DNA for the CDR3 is TGTGCCAGCAGTTCCCTATCCGGGAGCTATGGCTACACCTTC.

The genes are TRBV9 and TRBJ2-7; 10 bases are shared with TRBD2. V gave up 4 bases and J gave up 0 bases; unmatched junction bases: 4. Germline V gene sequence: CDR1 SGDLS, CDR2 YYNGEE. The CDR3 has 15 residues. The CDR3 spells CASSRSGRGSYEQYF. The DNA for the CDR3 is TGTGCCAGCAGCCGAAGCGGGAGGGGCTCCTACGAGCAGTACTTC.

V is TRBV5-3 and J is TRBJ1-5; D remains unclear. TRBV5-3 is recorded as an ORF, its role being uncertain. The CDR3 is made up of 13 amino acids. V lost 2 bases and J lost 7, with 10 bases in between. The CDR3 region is CARSFTLQQPQHF. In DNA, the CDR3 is TGTGCCAGAAGCTTCACCCTCCAACAGCCCCAGCATTTT.

CDR3 residues: CASSPGSSYEQYF. The CDR3 DNA reads TGTGCCAGCAGTCCCGGGAGCTCCTACGAGCAGTACTTC. The V and J genes are TRBV6-1 and TRBJ2-7; a weak D match, TRBD2 (6 bases). Deletions cut 5 bases from V and 0 bases from J, with 8 bases between. CDR1 MNHNS and CDR2 SASEGT come from the germline V gene. The CDR3 consists of 13 residues.

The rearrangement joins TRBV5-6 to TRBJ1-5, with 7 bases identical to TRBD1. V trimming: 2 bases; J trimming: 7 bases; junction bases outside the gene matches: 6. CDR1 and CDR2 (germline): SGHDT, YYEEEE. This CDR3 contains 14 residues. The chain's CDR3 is CASSFGTVIQPQHF. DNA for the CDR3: TGTGCCAGCAGCTTCGGGACAGTAATCCAGCCCCAGCATTTT. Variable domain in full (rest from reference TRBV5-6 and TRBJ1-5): DAGVTQSPTHLIKTRGQQVTLRCSPKSGHDTVSWYQQALGQGPQFIFQYYEEEERQRGNFPDRFSGHQFPNYSSELNVNALLLGDSALYLCASSFGTVIQPQHFGDGTRLSIL.

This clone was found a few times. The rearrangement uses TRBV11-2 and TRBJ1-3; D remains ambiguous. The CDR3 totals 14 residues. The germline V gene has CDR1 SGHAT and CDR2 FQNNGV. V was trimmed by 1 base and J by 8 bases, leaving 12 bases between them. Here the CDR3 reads CASSLGPGTDTIYF. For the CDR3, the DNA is TGTGCCAGCAGCTTAGGCCCGGGAACGGACACCATATATTTT. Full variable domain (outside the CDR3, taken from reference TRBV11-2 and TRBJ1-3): EAGVAQSPRYKIIEKRQSVAFWCNPISGHATLYWYQQILGQGPKLLIQFQNNGVVDDSQLPKDRFSAERLKGVDSTLKIQPAKLEDSAVYLCASSLGPGTDTIYFGEGSWLTVV.